Only a few counts were recorded for the clone carrying this TCR beta chain. What it binds is unknown. This record comes from a study of cytomegalovirus exposure and HLA in healthy donors. Study context: Some 85 million unique TCRs from HLA-typed donors were held in an early data release. Study outcomes and limitations: According to the study, about 180 TCR beta chains were cytomegalovirus-associated. Published work reported that the classifier diagnosed cytomegalovirus status with high specificity and sensitivity. In a later analysis, compared with equally common non-associated chains, HLA-associated beta chains were more expanded.

The primer mix had 60 Vbeta and 13 Jbeta primers. Data came from immunoSEQ multiplex PCR; TCRdb stores just in-frame clones and leaves some out. The top ten clones hold around 2.7% of a sample with 200,000 to 250,000 clones, roughly four fifths of them seen once. The receptor was isolated from a woman in her forties in good health and CMV-seronegative. The specimen sequenced was PBMCs.

The CDR3 reads CASSQVFPGAGYEQYF. The CDR3 DNA sequence: TGCGCCAGCAGCCAAGTCTTCCCAGGGGCAGGCTACGAGCAGTACTTC. The J gene is TRBJ2-7, the V gene TRBV4-1; D is perhaps TRBD1 (6 bases). This CDR3 spans 16 amino acids. Germline CDR1 MGHRA, CDR2 YSYEKL. V was cut by 1 base and J by 3 bases, with 16 bases left in between.